Listed below are T cell receptor beta chains from one sample, sequenced in a study of blood T cell repertoires in COVID-19. Assay used: immunoSEQ multiplex PCR; TCRdb lists only in-frame clones, some missing. The sample comprises about 280,000 clones, around 87% of which are singletons, and around 2.1% rests with the top ten. The sequenced material came from peripheral blood. These receptors all come from a woman aged 25-40 years who had recovered from COVID-19. The CDR3 runs from the conserved cysteine through the conserved F or W. Fields, in order: CDR3 protein, CDR3 DNA, V gene, D gene, clone size, J gene. A D gene is named only where the DNA matches it firmly. The listing skips clone size in some rows; elsewhere it reads once, few, many or a size class.

CDR3: CASSAGIGTQETQYF; DNA: TGCGCCAGCAGCGCCGGAATCGGGACTCAAGAGACCCAGTACTTC; V: TRBV5-1; D: NA; size: once; J: TRBJ2-5
CDR3: CASSIAYSSSYNEQFF; DNA: TGTGCCAGTAGTATAGCCTATTCCTCCTCCTACAATGAGCAGTTCTTC; V: TRBV19; D: NA; size: once; J: TRBJ2-1
CDR3: CASSMGRGQPQHF; DNA: TGTGCCAGTAGTATGGGGCGAGGTCAGCCCCAGCATTTT; V: TRBV19; D: NA; size: many; J: TRBJ1-5
CDR3: CASSSRGIGSPLHF; DNA: TGTGCCAGCAGTTCCAGGGGTATCGGTTCACCCCTCCACTTT; V: TRBV27; D: NA; size: NA; J: TRBJ1-6
CDR3: CASSLGSGNTEAFF; DNA: TGTGCCAGCAGCTTAGGGTCGGGGAACACTGAAGCTTTCTTT; V: TRBV7-2; D: NA; size: NA; J: TRBJ1-1
CDR3: CAISAQYEQYF; DNA: TGTGCCATCAGTGCCCAGTACGAGCAGTACTTC; V: TRBV10-3; D: NA; size: once; J: TRBJ2-7
CDR3: CASSRGPDKTSYEQYF; DNA: TGCGCCAGCAGCCGAGGTCCGGATAAGACGAGCTACGAGCAGTACTTC; V: TRBV5-1; D: NA; size: few; J: TRBJ2-7
CDR3: CASSLGTGIHEQYF; DNA: TGTGCCAGCAGCTTAGGGACAGGTATCCACGAGCAGTACTTC; V: TRBV7-9; D: TRBD1; size: NA; J: TRBJ2-7
CDR3: CASKGGITEAFF; DNA: TGTGCCAGTAAGGGGGGGATCACTGAAGCTTTCTTT; V: TRBV19; D: NA; size: NA; J: TRBJ1-1
CDR3: CASNNQGLGANVLTF; DNA: TGTGCCAGCAACAATCAGGGATTGGGGGCCAACGTCCTGACTTTC; V: TRBV5-5; D: NA; size: NA; J: TRBJ2-6
CDR3: CAWSYSYEQYF; DNA: TGTGCCTGGAGTTACTCCTACGAGCAGTACTTC; V: TRBV30; D: NA; size: NA; J: TRBJ2-7
CDR3: CASSGTGFYGYTF; DNA: TGTGCCAGTAGTGGGACAGGATTTTATGGCTACACCTTC; V: TRBV19; D: TRBD1; size: NA; J: TRBJ1-2
CDR3: CASHPWTGANTGELFF; DNA: TGTGCCAGCCACCCCTGGACAGGGGCTAACACCGGGGAGCTGTTTTTT; V: TRBV9; D: TRBD1; size: NA; J: TRBJ2-2
CDR3: CASSLRTGGVEAFF; DNA: TGTGCCAGCAGCCTACGGACAGGCGGTGTCGAAGCTTTCTTT; V: TRBV6-2/TRBV6-3; D: TRBD1; size: few; J: TRBJ1-1
CDR3: CASSFDRGGYEQYF; DNA: TGTGCCAGCAGCTTCGACAGAGGCGGATACGAGCAGTACTTC; V: TRBV7-2; D: NA; size: NA; J: TRBJ2-7
CDR3: CASRHRSTNTGELFF; DNA: TGTGCCAGCAGACACAGATCGACGAACACCGGGGAGCTGTTTTTT; V: TRBV7-9; D: NA; size: NA; J: TRBJ2-2
CDR3: CASSTPSGNSPSGANVLTF; DNA: TGTGCCAGTAGCACTCCTTCGGGAAACTCCCCCTCGGGGGCCAACGTCCTGACTTTC; V: TRBV19; D: NA; size: NA; J: TRBJ2-6
CDR3: CASSPGQSTDTQYF; DNA: TGTGCCAGCAGTCCTGGACAGAGCACAGATACGCAGTATTTT; V: TRBV6-5; D: NA; size: NA; J: TRBJ2-3
CDR3: CASSITSGGPEQYF; DNA: TGCGCCAGCAGTATCACTAGCGGGGGGCCAGAGCAGTACTTC; V: TRBV5-1; D: TRBD2; size: NA; J: TRBJ2-7
CDR3: CASSEQGARNQPQHF; DNA: TGTGCCAGCAGTGAGCAGGGGGCGAGGAATCAGCCCCAGCATTTT; V: TRBV6-6; D: TRBD1; size: NA; J: TRBJ1-5
CDR3: CAISEGEAQYF; DNA: TGTGCCATCAGTGAGGGCGAGGCGCAGTATTTT; V: TRBV10-3; D: NA; size: NA; J: TRBJ2-3
CDR3: CAISEYEQNIQYF; DNA: TGTGCCATCAGTGAGTATGAGCAAAACATTCAGTACTTC; V: TRBV10-3; D: NA; size: NA; J: TRBJ2-4
CDR3: CASSSLQASDGGDGYTF; DNA: TGTGCCAGCAGCTCTTTACAAGCCTCCGACGGGGGGGATGGCTACACCTTC; V: TRBV11-2; D: NA; size: few; J: TRBJ1-2
CDR3: CASRRQGAGDEQFF; DNA: TGTGCCAGCAGGAGGCAGGGGGCAGGCGATGAGCAGTTCTTC; V: TRBV7-9; D: TRBD1; size: NA; J: TRBJ2-1
CDR3: CASSILDSGNEQFF; DNA: TGCGCCAGCAGCATACTGGACAGCGGCAATGAGCAGTTCTTC; V: TRBV5-1; D: NA; size: NA; J: TRBJ2-1
CDR3: CASSRETGIYGYTF; DNA: TGTGCCAGCAGCCGAGAGACAGGGATCTATGGCTACACCTTC; V: TRBV7-9; D: TRBD1; size: NA; J: TRBJ1-2
CDR3: CANSLRDMERYGYTF; DNA: TGTGCCAACTCCCTCCGGGACATGGAACGTTATGGCTACACCTTC; V: TRBV18; D: NA; size: NA; J: TRBJ1-2
CDR3: CASSTRQGAVGYGYTF; DNA: TGTGCCAGCAGCACACGACAGGGGGCTGTGGGCTATGGCTACACCTTC; V: TRBV13; D: TRBD1; size: NA; J: TRBJ1-2
CDR3: CASSSYREANYGYTF; DNA: TGTGCCAGCAGTTCGTACAGGGAAGCTAACTATGGCTACACCTTC; V: TRBV6-2/TRBV6-3; D: NA; size: many; J: TRBJ1-2
CDR3: CASRGPTFYNEQFF; DNA: TGTGCCAGCAGGGGGCCAACTTTCTACAATGAGCAGTTCTTC; V: TRBV27; D: NA; size: NA; J: TRBJ2-1
CDR3: CASSQDLASSYEQYF; DNA: TGTGCCAGCAGCCAAGATCTTGCCAGCTCCTACGAGCAGTACTTC; V: TRBV4-2; D: NA; size: NA; J: TRBJ2-7
CDR3: CASSEDDTGNQPQHF; DNA: TGTGCCAGCAGTGAAGACGACACTGGCAATCAGCCCCAGCATTTT; V: TRBV6-1; D: NA; size: NA; J: TRBJ1-5
CDR3: CASSHQREKLFF; DNA: TGTGCCAGCAGTCATCAGCGTGAAAAACTGTTTTTT; V: TRBV12-3/TRBV12-4; D: NA; size: NA; J: TRBJ1-4